This record covers a single TCR beta chain. This clonotype was detected only a few times. This clone's antigen is unknown. The input lacks base qualities; no much larger clone sits a single base away. This specimen comes from a study of T cell repertoires in cytomegalovirus infection (dated 2019 in TCRdb). Regarding the research as a whole: Recently identified HLA-C-restricted CMV epitopes, whose presentation resists viral immunomodulation, were targeted by peptide stimulations together with well-studied HLA-B-restricted epitopes. Because public TCR beta signatures pointed to carriage of CMV infection together with the matching HLA type, the HLA type of each donor mattered for the analysis. The paper as a whole reports these results and caveats: The ex vivo response was dominated by HLA-C-restricted CMV-specific TCR beta clonotypes, and the single most frequent clonotype in two of eight donors was supplied by these HLA-C-restricted clonotypes. In both this cohort and an independent cohort of some 350 donors, the cumulative frequency of public TCR beta family members distinguished carriers of CMV infection plus the relevant HLA type.

Read against the paper, the sample's treatment or condition label means: in vitro stimulation with specific CMV peptide epitopes to enrich CMV-specific T cells. Sequences MNHEY (CDR1) and SVGEGT (CDR2) are obtained from the germline V gene. Including cysteine and phenylalanine, the CDR3 has 16 amino acids. Kept here is only the CDR3 DNA, which spans 48 bases and is read in frame from base 1. V and J lose 6 bases and 0 bases, and a span of 14 bases separates them. The sample was run on an Illumina HiSeq 1500. In TCRdb, the public reads were trimmed at Q25 with fastp and aligned with MiXCR, with productive beta chains retained. Duplicate CDR3 protein sequences are folded into a single record with the most common DNA and genes. The sample contains roughly 990,000 distinct CDR3 sequences, 31% of them found a single time. 13% of the sample belongs to the ten largest clones.

The chain is encoded by TRBV6-2 or TRBV6-3 joined to TRBJ2-2, with the D gene tentatively TRBD1 or TRBD2, based on 5 matching bases in each. The starting material was cultured CD8+ T cells from PBMCs, obtained from culture after CMV antigen stimulation. This clonotype originated in a human donor in good health (CMV status not recorded). Some clones in this sample may be carry-over from other donors' samples. The CDR3 has the sequence CASSLGPLANTGELFF. The DNA sequence is TGTGCCAGCAGCTTGGGACCGCTGGCGAACACCGGGGAGCTGTTTTTT.